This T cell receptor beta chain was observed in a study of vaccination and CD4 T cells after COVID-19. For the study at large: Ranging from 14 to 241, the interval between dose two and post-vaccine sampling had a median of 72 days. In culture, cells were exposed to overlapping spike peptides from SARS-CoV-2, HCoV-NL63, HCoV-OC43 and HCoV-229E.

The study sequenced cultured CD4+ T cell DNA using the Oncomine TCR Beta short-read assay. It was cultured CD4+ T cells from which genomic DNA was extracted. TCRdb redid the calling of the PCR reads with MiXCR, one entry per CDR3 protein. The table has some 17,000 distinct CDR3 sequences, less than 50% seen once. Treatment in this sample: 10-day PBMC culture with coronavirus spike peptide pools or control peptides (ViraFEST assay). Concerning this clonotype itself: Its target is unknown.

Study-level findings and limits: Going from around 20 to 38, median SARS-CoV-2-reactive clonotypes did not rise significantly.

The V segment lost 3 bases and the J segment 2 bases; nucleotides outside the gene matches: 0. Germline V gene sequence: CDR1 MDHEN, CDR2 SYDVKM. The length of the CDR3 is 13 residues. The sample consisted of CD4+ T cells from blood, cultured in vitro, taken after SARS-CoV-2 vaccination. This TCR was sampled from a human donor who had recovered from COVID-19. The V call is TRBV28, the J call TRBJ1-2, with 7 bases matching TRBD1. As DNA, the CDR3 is TGTGCCAGCAGTTTGGGACAGAACTATGGCTACACCTTC. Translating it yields CASSLGQNYGYTF.